This TCR beta chain is from a study of cytomegalovirus exposure and HLA in healthy donors. This PCR relied on a set of 60 Vbeta primers and 13 Jbeta primers. The table came from immunoSEQ multiplex PCR; TCRdb's copy has only in-frame clones and leaves some out. This table holds 120,000 to 150,000 clones, approximately 9% found once. Per the germline V gene, CDR1 is LGHNA and CDR2 is YSLEER. The CDR3 covers 16 residues. The V segment lost 4 bases and the J segment 4 bases; nucleotides outside the gene matches: 7. A single count supports this clone. This sequence was found in a male donor in good health and CMV-seronegative. This chain links TRBV4-3 with TRBJ2-5; 12 bases fit TRBD2. The sequenced material came from PBMCs. CDR3 residues: CASSPRLAGVLETQYF. CDR3 coding DNA: TGCGCCAGCAGCCCCCGACTAGCGGGGGTGTTAGAGACCCAGTACTTC.